This T cell receptor beta chain comes out of a study of blood T cell repertoires in COVID-19. Study at large: Specimens from acute and convalescent COVID-19 originated in the United States, Italy and Spain. Sources were T cells, B-cell-depleted T cells, or PBMCs; the material itself was cDNA or gDNA.

Per germline, CDR1 SGHRS and CDR2 YFSETQ. The CDR3 covers 12 residues. V was pared by 1 base and J by 9 bases, with 10 bases between. The assay was immunoSEQ multiplex PCR, and TCRdb's table has in-frame clones only and misses some. The sample includes around 210,000 clones, approximately 80% seen only once; the top ten take roughly an eighth. The V gene is TRBV5-1, the J gene TRBJ1-2; TRBD1 might be the D (6 bases). Sequences were obtained from peripheral blood. The sequence was obtained from a human donor in a cohort sampled during active COVID-19. The CDR3 DNA reads TGCGCCAGCAGCTTGACAGGGAATAGCTACACCTTC. It yields the protein CASSLTGNSYTF. Full variable domain (remainder filled in from reference TRBV5-1 and TRBJ1-2): KAGVTQTPRYLIKTRGQQVTLSCSPISGHRSVSWYQQTPGQGLQFLFEYFSETQRNKGNFPGRFSGRQFSNSRSEMNVSTLELGDSALYLCASSLTGNSYTFGSGTRLTVV.